These 21 T cell receptor beta chains were sequenced from one sample in a study of STAT3 mutations in large granular lymphocyte leukemia. Findings and limits, study-wide: Every T-LGLL patient had at least one immunodominant TCRbeta clonotype.

TCRdb's copy holds only in-frame clones and misses some; the assay was immunoSEQ multiplex PCR. This sample has several thousand clones, with over 70% found just once. Their cognate antigens are unknown. The sample taken for sequencing was peripheral blood mononuclear cells. These receptors were obtained from a woman between 40 and 55 years old with T-cell large granular lymphocyte leukemia. Some clones in this sample may be carry-over from other donors' samples.

The chain combines TRBV6-1 with TRBJ2-6; D is ambiguous. This CDR3 has 17 residues. The V end was cut by 2 bases, the J end by 2 bases, with 13 bases between. CDR1 is MNHNS and CDR2 is SASEGT in the germline V gene. CDR3 in DNA: TGTGCCAGCAGTGAAAGACCGAGTCGGCCTGGGGCCAACGTCCTGACTTTC. It encodes CASSERPSRPGANVLTF.

The rearrangement joins TRBV30 to TRBJ2-7; D could derive from TRBD1 or TRBD2 (6 bases each). The CDR3 has 13 residues. The V end was cut by 4 bases, the J end by 5 bases, with 15 bases between. The germline CDR1 and CDR2 sequences are GTSNPN and SVGIG (reference sequence). CDR3 nucleotides: TGTGCCTGGACTGATGGGGGGCGTCACGAGCAGTACTTC. This sequence encodes CAWTDGGRHEQYF.

This clone was counted between two and nine times. The chain recombines TRBV12-5 with TRBJ1-1; D unresolved. Trimming shortened V by 5 bases and J by 1 base, and 8 bases separated the two germline ends. This CDR3 has 13 amino acids. CDR1 and CDR2 (germline): LGHNT, FRNRAP. This CDR3 is CASGTRTNTEAFF. The CDR3 nucleotides read TGTGCTAGTGGTACTCGGACGAACACTGAAGCTTTCTTT.

This sequence joins TRBV30 and TRBJ2-7; 8 bases line up with TRBD1. CDR1 GTSNPN and CDR2 SVGIG come from the germline V gene (reference sequence). This CDR3 is 13 amino acids long. The junction had 9 bases not matched to a gene; V was cut back by 6 bases and J by 5 bases. CDR3 DNA: TGTGCCTGTGGCACAGGGGGTAGCGACGAGCAGTACTTC. Protein product: CACGTGGSDEQYF.

J is TRBJ1-2 and V is TRBV5-6, with 8 bases fitting TRBD1. The CDR3 extends over 14 amino acids. The ends lost 4 bases at V and 3 bases at J; junction bases unmatched: 5. Germline CDR1 SGHDT, CDR2 YYEEEE. The CDR3 spells CASSTGQGYYGYTF. Written as DNA, the CDR3 is TGTGCCAGCAGCACAGGACAGGGTTACTATGGCTACACCTTC.

This clone is labeled large (0.1 to 1%). The chain joins TRBV27 to TRBJ2-7, with D maybe TRBD2 (6 bases). Trimming stripped 6 bases from V and 6 bases from J, with 21 bases between. CDR1 MNHEY and CDR2 SMNVEV come from the germline V gene (reference sequence). The CDR3 is 15 residues long. In DNA form, the CDR3 reads TGTGCCAGCAGGCGGGACTCGAGGTCCGTAGGCGAGCAGTACTTC. The encoded protein is CASRRDSRSVGEQYF.

V usage is TRBV25-1 and J usage is TRBJ1-3; D might be TRBD1 (5 bases). The CDR3 sequence is 15 residues long. CDR1 is MGHDK, CDR2 SYGVNS, per germline. The germline V and J ends were trimmed by 3 bases and 1 base, with 10 bases remaining between them. CDR3 loop: CASSDPKGSGNTIYF. The CDR3 nucleotides read TGTGCCAGCAGTGATCCTAAGGGGTCTGGAAACACCATATATTTT.

The count of this clone is one. The V gene is TRBV4-1, the J gene TRBJ1-1; a weak D match, TRBD1 (5 bases). This CDR3 has 13 amino acids. The V gene's germline CDR1 is MGHRA and CDR2 YSYEKL. Trimming stripped 3 bases from V and 7 bases from J, with 12 bases between. In DNA, the CDR3 is TGCGCCAGCAGCCAGAGGGGAGGGATTGAAGCTTTCTTT. Amino acids: CASSQRGGIEAFF.

This chain uses TRBV10-3 with TRBJ1-5, with D uncertain. Trimming stripped 0 bases from V and 9 bases from J, with 9 bases between. This CDR3 spans 13 amino acids. The germline V gene encodes CDR1 ENHRY and CDR2 SYGVKD. The CDR3, as DNA: TGTGCCATCAGTGAGTCTACAAGGCGGCCCCAGCATTTT. This translates into CAISESTRRPQHF.

CDR3 loop: CASSPPPSGGEQFF. The CDR3, as DNA: TGTGCCAGCTCACCCCCACCCTCAGGGGGTGAGCAGTTCTTC. The rearrangement links TRBV18 to TRBJ2-1; 7 bases agree with TRBD1. Trimming at V came to 3 bases and at J to 9 bases, leaving 8 bases not matched to a gene. The CDR3 is made up of 14 amino acids. Per germline, CDR1 KGHSH and CDR2 LQKENI.

A few counts support this clone. V and J are TRBV5-1 and TRBJ2-7; TRBD2 might be the D (5 bases). Looked up from germline, CDR1 is SGHRS and CDR2 is YFSETQ. CDR3 length: 14 amino acids. With 4 bases removed from V and 3 bases from J, the gap between germline ends came to 14 bases. CDR3 nucleotide sequence: TGCGCCAGCAGCCCGACCGCAGGAGGCTACGAGCAGTACTTC. This translates into CASSPTAGGYEQYF.

V usage is TRBV7-2 and J usage is TRBJ1-2, with D unclear. Germline CDR1 SGHTA, CDR2 FQGNSA. This CDR3 is 13 amino acids long. Trimming cost V 5 bases and J 4 bases, with 11 bases left between them. This CDR3 reads CASSPASSYGYTF. For the CDR3, the DNA is TGTGCCAGCAGCCCAGCGAGTAGCTATGGCTACACCTTC.

This chain uses TRBV5-1 with TRBJ2-3; D is uncertain. The CDR3 totals 12 residues. CDR1 SGHRS and CDR2 YFSETQ come from the germline V gene. V was shortened by 4 bases and J by 0 bases, with 3 bases between the two germline ends. The CDR3 loop reads CASSLSTDTQYF. DNA for the CDR3: TGCGCCAGCAGCCTCAGCACAGATACGCAGTATTTT.

The rearrangement joins TRBV6-5 to TRBJ2-5, with 8 bases that match TRBD1. CDR3 length equals 14 residues. The V segment lost 6 bases and the J segment 5 bases; nucleotides outside the gene matches: 8. CDR1 is MNHEY, CDR2 SVGAGI, per germline. The CDR3 DNA reads TGTGCCAGCAGAACGACAGGGGATAGGGAGACCCAGTACTTC. This encodes CASRTTGDRETQYF.

This clone was seen a few times. The chain is built from TRBV7-9 and TRBJ2-7, with 10 bases matching TRBD1. Germline assignment: CDR1 SEHNR and CDR2 FQNEAQ (reference sequence). Germline trimming cut 5 bases from V and 2 bases from J; bases unmatched to any gene: 9. The CDR3 runs 16 residues. The CDR3 is CASSPRDRGSAYEQYF. CDR3 nucleotide sequence: TGTGCCAGCAGCCCTCGGGACAGGGGATCCGCCTACGAGCAGTACTTC.

The chain employs TRBV6-5 and TRBJ2-3; 9 bases line up with TRBD1. V lost 4 bases, J lost 6 bases, and 11 bases stayed unmatched. CDR3 length: 16 residues. From germline, CDR1 is MNHEY and CDR2 SVGAGI. The CDR3 reads CASSSQGTGNRDTQYF. The CDR3 nucleotides are TGTGCCAGCAGTTCCCAGGGGACAGGGAACCGGGATACGCAGTATTTT.

The chain combines TRBV30 with TRBJ1-2, with D uncertain. The CDR3 is made up of 12 amino acids. Deletions cut 2 bases from V and 2 bases from J, with 6 bases between. Per germline, CDR1 GTSNPN and CDR2 SVGIG (reference sequence). The CDR3: CAWSLTNYGYTF. CDR3 DNA sequence: TGTGCCTGGAGTTTGACCAACTATGGCTACACCTTC.

V and J are TRBV28 and TRBJ1-2; a possible D gene is TRBD1 (5 bases). The CDR3 is 14 residues long. Deletions cut 1 base from V and 7 bases from J, with 13 bases between. CDR1 is MDHEN, CDR2 SYDVKM, per germline. The CDR3 here is CASSLSQGPSGYTF. The DNA of the CDR3 is TGTGCCAGCAGTTTATCTCAGGGACCGAGTGGCTACACCTTC.

This clone has more than one count but fewer than ten. The chain is built from TRBV7-9 and TRBJ2-7, with D maybe TRBD2 (6 bases). V was clipped by 5 bases and J by 0 bases, with 14 bases between them. Germline V CDR1 and CDR2: SEHNR, FQNEAQ (reference sequence). This CDR3 is 15 amino acids long. The CDR3 nucleotides read TGTGCCAGCAGCCGGAGCGGGCAGAGCTCCTACGAGCAGTACTTC. Translated, it gives CASSRSGQSSYEQYF.

The chain uses TRBV29-1 and TRBJ1-1; the D is unclear. Germline assignment: CDR1 SQVTM and CDR2 ANQGSEA. The V gene lost 7 bases and the J gene lost 5 bases, with 8 bases spanning the gap. This CDR3 region has 10 residues. This CDR3 reads CSAPWTEAFF. The CDR3 bases are TGCAGCGCCCCCTGGACTGAAGCTTTCTTT.

The chain employs TRBV7-9 and TRBJ1-1; D ambiguous. The CDR3 extends over 14 amino acids. Trimming stripped 3 bases from V and 1 base from J, with 9 bases between. Germline-derived CDR1 and CDR2 are SEHNR and FQNEAQ (reference sequence). The CDR3 sequence: CASSFKDPNTEAFF. CDR3 bases: TGTGCCAGCAGCTTTAAGGACCCGAACACTGAAGCTTTCTTT. The entire variable domain, with the rest obtained from reference TRBV7-9 and TRBJ1-1, is as follows: DTGVSQNPRHKITKRGQNVTFRCDPISEHNRLYWYRQTLGQGPEFLTYFQNEAQLEKSRLLSDRFSAERPKGSFSTLEIQRTEQGDSAMYLCASSFKDPNTEAFFGQGTRLTVV.